These 6 T cell receptor beta chains came from one sample sequenced in a study of T cells in Graves' hyperthyroidism and ophthalmopathy. RNA transcripts were the template for amplifying TCR beta CDR3 regions. The HTBI primer set served for first-round RT-PCR of the TCR CDR3. TCRdb recomputed calls from the multiplex PCR reads with MiXCR, one row per CDR3 protein. Among under 450,000 distinct CDR3 sequences listed, approximately 13% were seen once. The sequenced sample consisted of blood. The receptors originated from a young man with Graves' hyperthyroidism that later progressed to Graves' ophthalmopathy.

This clonotype was detected a few times. The rearrangement joins TRBV19 to TRBJ1-1, with D maybe TRBD1 (5 bases). CDR3 length equals 14 residues. Per the germline V gene, CDR1 is LNHDA and CDR2 is SQIVND (reference sequence). V was cut by 3 bases and J by 11 bases, with 19 bases left in between. The CDR3 coding sequence is TGTGCCAGTAGTATGTCACAGGCATCACCATCGGCTTTCTTT. Translated: CASSMSQASPSAFF. Full variable domain (missing parts from reference TRBV19 and TRBJ1-1): DGGITQSPKYLFRKEGQNVTLSCEQNLNHDAMYWYRQDPGQGLRLIYYSQIVNDFQKGDIAEGYSVSREKKESFPLTVTSAQKNPTAFYLCASSMSQASPSAFFGQGTRLTVV.

V and J are TRBV15 and TRBJ2-3; TRBD2 is a possible D gene (5 bases). Trimming cost V 4 bases and J 2 bases, with 7 bases left between them. This CDR3 spans 13 amino acids. Germline V CDR1 and CDR2: LNHNV, YYDKDF (reference sequence). CDR3: CATSKLATDTQYF. CDR3 DNA sequence: TGTGCCACCAGCAAGCTAGCCACAGATACGCAGTATTTT.

This clonotype was detected only a few times. The DNA for the CDR3 is TGTGCTAGTGGCCTCCGGATTGATAGCAATCAGCCCCAGCATTTT. It specifies CASGLRIDSNQPQHF. The chain employs TRBV12-5 and TRBJ1-5; D unclear. CDR3 size: 15 residues. V lost 6 bases and J 0 bases, leaving 12 bases between the germline ends. CDR1 and CDR2 from the germline V gene are LGHNT and FRNRAP. Based on the CDR3 plus reference TRBV12-5 and TRBJ1-5, the full variable domain is DARVTQTPRHKVTEMGQEVTMRCQPILGHNTVFWYRQTMMQGLELLAYFRNRAPLDDSGMPKDRFSAEMPDATLATLKIQPSEPRDSAVYFCASGLRIDSNQPQHFGDGTRLSIL.

The sample holds many counts of this clonotype. The V gene is TRBV2, the J gene TRBJ2-3, with 11 bases fitting TRBD2. V lost 11 bases, J lost 1 base, and 20 bases stayed unmatched. The CDR3 totals 19 residues. The germline V gene has CDR1 SNHLY and CDR2 FYNNEI. Here the CDR3 reads CASAGRTVAGGGRTDTQYF. For the CDR3, the DNA is TGTGCCTCTGCCGGGCGGACGGTAGCGGGGGGGGGGCGCACAGATACGCAGTATTTT.

The gene calls are TRBV20-1 and TRBJ1-2; D unclear. From germline, CDR1 is DFQATT and CDR2 SNEGSKA (reference sequence). The V end lost 2 bases, the J end lost 2 bases, and 9 bases lay between the germline ends. This CDR3 contains 13 residues. The CDR3 region is CSARSNSNYGYTF. For the CDR3, the DNA is TGCAGTGCTAGATCGAACTCAAACTATGGCTACACCTTC.

V and J are TRBV6-1 and TRBJ2-5; a weak D match, TRBD1 (6 bases). The germline gives CDR1 MNHNS, CDR2 SASEGT. This CDR3 region has 15 residues. V was cut by 1 base and J by 5 bases, with 14 bases left in between. Written as DNA, the CDR3 is TGTGCCAGCAGTGAAGACGTGGGGGCGGGCGAGACCCAGTACTTC. Translating it yields CASSEDVGAGETQYF.